This T cell receptor beta chain was recovered during a study of cytomegalovirus exposure and HLA in healthy donors. With 60 Vbeta and 13 Jbeta primers, the PCR was carried out. The repertoire was sequenced with immunoSEQ multiplex PCR; TCRdb's copy has only in-frame clones and lacks some. The table has about 150,000 clones, more than 75% seen once; the top ten hold roughly 8%. The CDR3 consists of 16 residues. Germline CDR1 is SGDLS and CDR2 is YYNGEE. The trim removed 0 bases at V and 0 bases at J, leaving 3 bases unmatched. The donors (healthy individuals) were bone marrow donors. This chain connects TRBV9 to TRBJ2-3; 8 bases are a match to TRBD2. The sample taken for sequencing was PBMCs. This receptor was obtained from a man aged 30 to 45 in good health and CMV-seropositive. For the CDR3, the DNA is TGTGCCAGCAGCGTAGTGCAGCGGGGGAGCACAGATACGCAGTATTTT. As protein: CASSVVQRGSTDTQYF.